This TCR beta chain was profiled in a study of T-cell reconstitution after alpha-beta-depleted transplantation in children. Preparation of the TCRbeta library was carried out with unique molecular identifiers. From the PCR reads, TCRdb called clonotypes with MiXCR, one entry per CDR3 protein. The sample comprises about 500,000 distinct CDR3 sequences, less than 35% of which are singletons, and around 2.3% rests with the top ten. Deletions cut 3 bases from V and 2 bases from J, with 10 bases between. The CDR3 has 14 residues. Germline-derived CDR1 and CDR2 are MGHDK and SYGVNS. The clonotype comes from a human donor who donated a stem cell graft to a child with aplastic anemia. This specimen was PBMCs from the stem cell graft donor, taken from the stem cell graft. The J gene is TRBJ1-2, the V gene TRBV25-1; D gene unclear. CDR3 DNA: TGTGCCAGCAGTGATCCCGGGTGGAACTATGGCTACACCTTC. It encodes CASSDPGWNYGYTF.